A selection of T cell receptor beta chains follows, all from one sample in a study of spatial heterogeneity in lung cancer. MiXCR was run by TCRdb on the 5' RACE reads, yielding one entry per CDR3 protein. The sample holds 12,000 to 15,000 distinct CDR3 sequences, under 7.5% seen once. The sequencing used lung tumor tissue, collected at surgery. These receptors were taken from a male donor with early-stage non-small cell lung cancer. The CDR3 runs from the conserved cysteine through the conserved F or W. The D gene is left open where the match is weak. Clone size appears in some rows only: once, few, many, or a class for an expanded clone.

j_call,v_call,clone_size,d_call,cdr3_nt,cdr3_aa
TRBJ1-5,TRBV2,many,-,TGTGCCAGCAGTACGAGTCAGGGGATATCAAGCAATCAGCCCCAGCATTTT,CASSTSQGISSNQPQHF
TRBJ2-5,TRBV7-2,few,-,TGTGCCAGCAGCTTCCAGTTGTTGGGAGAGACCCAGTACTTC,CASSFQLLGETQYF
TRBJ2-5,TRBV5-1,-,-,TGCGCCAGCAGAGTGGGGGACTCCAAAGCGCAAGAGACCCAGTACTTC,CASRVGDSKAQETQYF
TRBJ1-1,TRBV7-9,many,TRBD1,TGTGCCAGCAGCTTATCTCCACAGGGGGGTACTGAAGCTTTCTTT,CASSLSPQGGTEAFF
TRBJ2-2,TRBV6-5,-,-,TGTGCCAGCAGTTACTCGGCACCGAACACCGGGGAGCTGTTTTTT,CASSYSAPNTGELFF
TRBJ2-7,TRBV7-9,-,TRBD2,TGTGCCAGCAGCCCCTACCCTTTAGCGGGAGACCATTACTCCTACGAGCAGTACTTC,CASSPYPLAGDHYSYEQYF
TRBJ2-1,TRBV9,-,-,TGTGCCAGCAGCCCCCGCCAGGGGTCCTACAATGAGCAGTTCTTC,CASSPRQGSYNEQFF
TRBJ2-5,TRBV2,-,-,TGTGCCAGCAGCGCTTACTTCAGCACCGAGACCCAGTACTTC,CASSAYFSTETQYF
TRBJ2-1,TRBV14,many,-,TGTGCCAGCAGCCCCGAGGTAGGGCGCCAATACAATGAGCAGTTCTTC,CASSPEVGRQYNEQFF
TRBJ2-2,TRBV5-1,many,TRBD1,TGCGCCAGCAGCACCGGACAGGGGTACACCGGGGAGCTGTTTTTT,CASSTGQGYTGELFF
TRBJ1-5,TRBV20-1,-,TRBD1,TGCAGTGCTAAAAGACAGGGAAGCAATCAGCCCCAGCATTTT,CSAKRQGSNQPQHF
TRBJ2-3,TRBV7-2,-,TRBD2,TGTGCCAGCAGCCCCGGCGGGCTAGCGGGAGGCGCGGTGGGCACAGATACGCAGTATTTT,CASSPGGLAGGAVGTDTQYF
TRBJ1-5,TRBV19,many,TRBD1,TGTGCCACCCAGGACAGGGGATATCAGCCCCAGCATTTT,CATQDRGYQPQHF
TRBJ1-1,TRBV7-2,many,-,TGTGCCAGCAGCTCCGGTGGCCTCCTTGGGTCTGAAGCTTTCTTT,CASSSGGLLGSEAFF
TRBJ2-2,TRBV27,many,TRBD2,TGTGCCAGCAGTTTACCGACTAGCGGGGGACCCCACCGGGAGCTGTTTTTT,CASSLPTSGGPHRELFF
TRBJ1-4,TRBV13,few,TRBD1,TGTGCCAGCAGACTTCAGGGGGCAGGGGAAAAACTGTTTTTT,CASRLQGAGEKLFF
TRBJ2-3,TRBV7-2,medium-sized,-,TGTGCCAGCAGCTCCGGAGTAGGGGGGGTGTATTTT,CASSSGVGGVYF
TRBJ1-5,TRBV19,few,-,TGTGCCAGTAGTATTCAGATCGGGGGCAATCAGCCCCAGCATTTT,CASSIQIGGNQPQHF
TRBJ2-2,TRBV30,-,TRBD1,TGTGCCTGGAAAACAGGGGGCAGTGCCGGGGAGCTGTTTTTT,CAWKTGGSAGELFF
TRBJ2-7,TRBV20-1,-,TRBD1,TGCAGTGCTAGCGCGCGGGACAGGTCCTACGAGCAGTACTTC,CSASARDRSYEQYF
TRBJ2-3,TRBV20-1,many,-,TGCAGTGCTAGAGGATCAGATACGCAGTATTTT,CSARGSDTQYF
TRBJ2-3,TRBV24-1,-,TRBD1,TGTGCCACCAGTGATCGACGCCGAGGGGGCCCAGATACGCAGTATTTT,CATSDRRRGGPDTQYF
TRBJ1-2,TRBV7-9,many,-,TGTGCCAGCAGCTCAAGAGAAATTTATGGCTACACCTTC,CASSSREIYGYTF
TRBJ2-7,TRBV4-2,few,TRBD2,TGTGCCAGCAGCACAGGACTAGCGGGAGGAGAGCAGTACTTC,CASSTGLAGGEQYF
TRBJ1-5,TRBV20-1,many,-,TGCAGTGCTAGAGCGAACAGACGAAGCAATCAGCCCCAGCATTTT,CSARANRRSNQPQHF
TRBJ1-1,TRBV5-1,-,TRBD1,TGCGCCAGCAGCTACCGACAGGGGGCAGGTACTGAAGCTTTCTTT,CASSYRQGAGTEAFF
TRBJ1-6,TRBV7-9,many,TRBD1,TGTGCCAGCAGCTTAGCTGTTGGGACAGGGTCTTCACCCCTCCACTTT,CASSLAVGTGSSPLHF